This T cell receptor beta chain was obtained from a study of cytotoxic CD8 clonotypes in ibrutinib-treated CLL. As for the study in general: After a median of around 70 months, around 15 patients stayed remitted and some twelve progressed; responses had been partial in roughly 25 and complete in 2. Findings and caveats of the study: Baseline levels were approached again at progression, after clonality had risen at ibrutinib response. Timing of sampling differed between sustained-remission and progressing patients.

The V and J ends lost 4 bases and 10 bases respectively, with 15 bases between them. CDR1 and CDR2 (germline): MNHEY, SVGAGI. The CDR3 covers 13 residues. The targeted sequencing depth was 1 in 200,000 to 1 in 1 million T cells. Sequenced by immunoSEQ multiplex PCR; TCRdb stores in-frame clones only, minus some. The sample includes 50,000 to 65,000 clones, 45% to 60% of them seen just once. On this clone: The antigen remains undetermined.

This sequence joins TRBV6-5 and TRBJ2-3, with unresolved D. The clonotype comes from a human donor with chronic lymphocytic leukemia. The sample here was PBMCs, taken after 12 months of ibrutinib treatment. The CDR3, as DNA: TGTGCCAGCAGTTCCACCCCCAGCACGTCGCAGTATTTT. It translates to CASSSTPSTSQYF.